This TCR beta chain was captured in a study of T-cell memory formation after mild COVID-19. Background on the study: TCR clustering was largely donor specific.

There are a few counts of this clonotype. The target antigen is unknown. The TCR alpha and TCR beta cDNA libraries, bearing sample barcodes and UMIs, were generated by 5'RACE using constant-segment primers. TCRdb used MiXCR to reprocess the 5' RACE reads, holding one entry per CDR3 protein. Of hundreds of thousands of distinct CDR3 sequences listed, 15% to 19% were seen once; the top ten hold 2.1%. Whole-study results and caveats: Unconfirmed was the SARS-CoV-2 specificity of second-wave clones that peaked on day 37. Those CD4+ clones that contracted were mainly in CM and EM (CD8+ ones in EMRA).

The CDR3 extends over 15 amino acids. Germline V gene lookup returns CDR1 SNHLY and CDR2 FYNNEI. The junction had 9 bases not matched to a gene; V was cut back by 7 bases and J by 2 bases. The V and J genes are TRBV2 and TRBJ2-3, with 7 positions matching TRBD1. Sequencing was performed on PBMCs or a T cell subset sorted from them (not recorded which). This receptor was identified in an adult woman who had mild COVID-19 (a few samples of this study predate the infection). Cell type and time point are not known. The CDR3 region is CASILKGAFTDTQYF. In DNA, the CDR3 is TGTGCCAGCATCTTGAAGGGGGCATTCACAGATACGCAGTATTTT.